This T cell receptor beta chain came from a study of blood T cell repertoires in COVID-19 (dated by TCRdb to about 2020). As for the study more broadly: Samples covering the acute and convalescent phases of COVID-19 were provided by collaborators in the United States, Italy and Spain. Deeply sampled blood TCRbeta repertoires from subjects exposed to, actively infected with, or recovered from COVID-19 were included in the dataset. The samples were drawn from the first 160 participants of the ongoing ImmuneRACE study and from roughly 1,300 subjects provided by 6 global collaborators. The repertoires were released in a freely available public database intended as a resource for research on the immune response to SARS-CoV-2. The sample metadata nearly always contained a de-identified subject ID, COVID-19 status, age in years and sex. Where available, HLA class I and class II types were taken from metadata supplied by the sample provider and were not determined by assay-based typing. The prospective study material was composed of cDNA or gDNA derived from T cells, B-cell-depleted T cells, or PBMCs. Study-level results and caveats: How much clinical and demographic metadata was included differed by source and by participant, and the metadata was provided uncurated.

Note on this clone: No cognate antigen has been identified for it. Base qualities were left out, and no much larger clone turns up one base away.

TCRbeta CDR3 regions were amplified from genomic DNA by means of the immunoSEQ Assay, a bias-controlled multiplex PCR. Under the source paper's analysis protocol: The number of nucleated cells in each sample was estimated by amplification of reference gene primers within the assay. Sequence reads were collapsed and filtered to measure the absolute abundance of every unique TCRbeta CDR3 rearrangement. For each sample, productive Simpson clonality was calculated as the square root of Simpson's diversity index across productive rearrangements. TCRdb carries this immuneACCESS record with in-frame sequences only. Its versions omit some clonotypes, under half of them owing to an unresolved V gene in the studies checked, with the rest unexplained. Clone size and the V and J calls come from that table; the DNA yielded D and trimming. This sample is represented by some 150,000 clones; 75% to 90% of them were singletons. Of the sample, approximately 4.1% is held by the ten largest clones.

Each collaborating institution followed its own protocols to collect whole blood in K2EDTA tubes. For TCRbeta analysis, collaborator samples were shipped as frozen whole blood, as isolated PBMCs, or as DNA extracted from either sample type. The clonotype was recovered from a woman aged 80 or over with acute or convalescent COVID-19. Sample: peripheral blood.

Read as DNA, the sequence is TGTGCCAGCAGTGTCTTCCAAGGGGACACTGAAGCTTTCTTT. Translated, it gives CASSVFQGDTEAFF. The chain links TRBV2 with TRBJ1-1; the D gene is perhaps TRBD1, from 5 matching bases. The germline V gene provides CDR1 SNHLY and CDR2 FYNNEI. Deletion took 4 bases off V and 3 bases off J, with a span of 12 bases between the germline ends. Including the terminal cysteine and phenylalanine, the CDR3 comprises 14 residues. Only the CDR3 part of the read is kept: 42 bases, read in frame from the first base.